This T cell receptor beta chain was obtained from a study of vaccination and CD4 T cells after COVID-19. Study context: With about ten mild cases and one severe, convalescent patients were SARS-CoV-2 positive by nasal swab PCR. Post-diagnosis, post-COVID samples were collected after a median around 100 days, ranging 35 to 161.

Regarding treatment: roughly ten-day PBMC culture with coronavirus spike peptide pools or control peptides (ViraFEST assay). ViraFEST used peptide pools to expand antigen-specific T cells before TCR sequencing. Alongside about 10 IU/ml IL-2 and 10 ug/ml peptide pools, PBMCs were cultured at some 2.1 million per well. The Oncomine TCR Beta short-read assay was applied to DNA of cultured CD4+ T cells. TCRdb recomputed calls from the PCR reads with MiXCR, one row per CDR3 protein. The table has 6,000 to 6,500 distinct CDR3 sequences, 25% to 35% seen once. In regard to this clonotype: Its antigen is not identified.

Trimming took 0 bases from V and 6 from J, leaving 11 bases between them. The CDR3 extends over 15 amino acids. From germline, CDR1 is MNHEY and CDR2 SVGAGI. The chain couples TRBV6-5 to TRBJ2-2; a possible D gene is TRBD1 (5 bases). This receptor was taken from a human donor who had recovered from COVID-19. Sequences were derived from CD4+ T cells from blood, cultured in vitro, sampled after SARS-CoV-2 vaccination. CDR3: CASSYSIVGAGELFF. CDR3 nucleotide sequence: TGTGCCAGCAGTTACTCGATCGTAGGGGCCGGGGAGCTGTTTTTT.